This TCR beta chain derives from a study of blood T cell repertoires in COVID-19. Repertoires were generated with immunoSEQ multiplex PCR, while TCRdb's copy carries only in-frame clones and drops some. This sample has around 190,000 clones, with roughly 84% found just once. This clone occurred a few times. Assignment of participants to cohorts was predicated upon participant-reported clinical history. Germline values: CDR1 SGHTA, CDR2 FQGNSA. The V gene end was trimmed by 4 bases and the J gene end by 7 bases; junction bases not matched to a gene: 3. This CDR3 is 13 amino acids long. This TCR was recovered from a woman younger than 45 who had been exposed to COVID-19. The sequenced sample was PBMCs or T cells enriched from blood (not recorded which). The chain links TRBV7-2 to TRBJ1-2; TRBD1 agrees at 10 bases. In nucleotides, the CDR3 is TGTGCCAGCAGCTGGGGACAGGGGTCTGGCTACACCTTC. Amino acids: CASSWGQGSGYTF.